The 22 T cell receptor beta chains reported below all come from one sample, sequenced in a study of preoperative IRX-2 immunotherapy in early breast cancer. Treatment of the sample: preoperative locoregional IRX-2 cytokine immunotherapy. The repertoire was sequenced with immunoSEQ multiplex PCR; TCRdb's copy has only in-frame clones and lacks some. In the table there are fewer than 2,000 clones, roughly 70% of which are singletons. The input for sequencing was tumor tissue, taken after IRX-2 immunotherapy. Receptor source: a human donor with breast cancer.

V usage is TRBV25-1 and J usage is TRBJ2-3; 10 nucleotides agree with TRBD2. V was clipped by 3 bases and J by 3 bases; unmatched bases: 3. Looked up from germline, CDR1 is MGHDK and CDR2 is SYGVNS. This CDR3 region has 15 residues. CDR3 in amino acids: CASSDSGGITDTQYF. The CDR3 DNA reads TGTGCCAGCAGTGATAGCGGGGGGATTACAGATACGCAGTATTTT.

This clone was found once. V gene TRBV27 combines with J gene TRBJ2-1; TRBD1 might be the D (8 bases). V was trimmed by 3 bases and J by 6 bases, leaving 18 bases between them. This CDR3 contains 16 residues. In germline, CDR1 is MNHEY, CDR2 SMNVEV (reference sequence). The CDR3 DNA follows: TGTGCCAGCAGTTTTTGGACAGGGAGGGCCTTCAATGAGCAGTTCTTC. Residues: CASSFWTGRAFNEQFF.

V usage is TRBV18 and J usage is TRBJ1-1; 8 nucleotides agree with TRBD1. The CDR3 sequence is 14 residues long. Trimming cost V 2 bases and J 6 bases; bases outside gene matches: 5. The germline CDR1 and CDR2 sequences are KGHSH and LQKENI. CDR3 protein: CASSPITGGAEAFF. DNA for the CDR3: TGTGCCAGCTCACCAATAACAGGGGGGGCTGAAGCTTTCTTT.

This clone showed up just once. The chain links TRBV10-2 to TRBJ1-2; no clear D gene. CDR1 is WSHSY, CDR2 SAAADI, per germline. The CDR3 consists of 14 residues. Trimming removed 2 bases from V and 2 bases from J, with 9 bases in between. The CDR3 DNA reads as TGCGCCAGCAGTGAGAGCCCCTCGAACTATGGCTACACCTTC. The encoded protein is CASSESPSNYGYTF.

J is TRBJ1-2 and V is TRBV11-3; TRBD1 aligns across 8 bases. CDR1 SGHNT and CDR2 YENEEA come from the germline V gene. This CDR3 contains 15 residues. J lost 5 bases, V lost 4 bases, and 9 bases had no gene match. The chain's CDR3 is CASSSNHRGFYGYTF. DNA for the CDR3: TGTGCCAGCAGCTCAAACCACAGGGGGTTTTATGGCTACACCTTC.

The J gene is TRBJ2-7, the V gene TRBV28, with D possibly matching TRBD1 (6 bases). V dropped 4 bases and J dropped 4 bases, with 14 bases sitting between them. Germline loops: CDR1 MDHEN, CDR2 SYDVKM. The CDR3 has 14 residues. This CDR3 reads CASSWGRGLYEQYF. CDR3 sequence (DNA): TGTGCCAGCAGTTGGGGCAGGGGTCTATACGAGCAGTACTTC.

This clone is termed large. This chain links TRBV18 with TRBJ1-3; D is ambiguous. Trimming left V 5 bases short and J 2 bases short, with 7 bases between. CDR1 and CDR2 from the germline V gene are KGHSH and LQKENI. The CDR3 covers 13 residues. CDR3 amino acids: CASSGETGNTIYF. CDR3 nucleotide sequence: TGTGCCAGCTCAGGGGAAACTGGAAACACCATATATTTT.

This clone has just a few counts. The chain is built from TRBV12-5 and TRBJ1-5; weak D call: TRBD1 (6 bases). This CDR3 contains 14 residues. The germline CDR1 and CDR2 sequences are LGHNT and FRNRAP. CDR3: CASTMGHSNQPQHF. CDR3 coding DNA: TGTGCCAGCACCATGGGACATTCCAATCAGCCCCAGCATTTT.

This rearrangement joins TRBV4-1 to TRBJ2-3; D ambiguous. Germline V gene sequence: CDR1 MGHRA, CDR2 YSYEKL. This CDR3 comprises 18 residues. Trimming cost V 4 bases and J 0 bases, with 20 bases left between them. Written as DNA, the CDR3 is TGCGCCAGCAGCCTTCAGAGCCCCACAGATACTAGCACAGATACGCAGTATTTT. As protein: CASSLQSPTDTSTDTQYF.

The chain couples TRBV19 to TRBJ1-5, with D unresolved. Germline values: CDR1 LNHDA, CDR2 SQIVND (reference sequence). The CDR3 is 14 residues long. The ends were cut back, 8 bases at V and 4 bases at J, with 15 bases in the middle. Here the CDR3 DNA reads TGTGCCAGTGGCCCCATACAAAGGAATCAGCCCCAGCATTTT. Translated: CASGPIQRNQPQHF.

This CDR3 is CASSTPSRLAAPLLTDTQYF. The CDR3 bases are TGCGCCAGCAGCACACCGTCTCGGCTAGCAGCCCCACTCCTCACAGATACGCAGTATTTT. The chain combines TRBV4-1 with TRBJ2-3, with D perhaps TRBD2 (5 bases). This CDR3 is 20 amino acids long. V was cut by 5 bases and J by 2 bases, with 29 bases left in between. Germline CDR1 is MGHRA and CDR2 is YSYEKL.

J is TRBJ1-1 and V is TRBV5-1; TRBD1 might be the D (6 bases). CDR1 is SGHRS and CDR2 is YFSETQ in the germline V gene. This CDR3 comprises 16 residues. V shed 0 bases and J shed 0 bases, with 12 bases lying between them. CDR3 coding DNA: TGCGCCAGCAGCTTGGTAGGACAGACCATGAACACTGAAGCTTTCTTT. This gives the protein CASSLVGQTMNTEAFF.

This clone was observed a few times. CDR3: CASSPPQGPNTEAFF. In DNA form, the CDR3 reads TGTGCCAGCAGCCCACCGCAGGGGCCGAACACTGAAGCTTTCTTT. The chain links TRBV11-3 to TRBJ1-1; a possible D gene is TRBD1 (6 bases). Looked up from germline, CDR1 is SGHNT and CDR2 is YENEEA. The CDR3 totals 15 residues. V was trimmed by 5 bases and J by 1 base, leaving 14 bases between them. Complete variable domain (other parts from reference TRBV11-3 and TRBJ1-1): EAGVVQSPRYKIIEKKQPVAFWCNPISGHNTLYWYLQNLGQGPELLIRYENEEAVDDSQLPKDRFSAERLKGVDSTLKIQPAELGDSAVYLCASSPPQGPNTEAFFGQGTRLTVV.

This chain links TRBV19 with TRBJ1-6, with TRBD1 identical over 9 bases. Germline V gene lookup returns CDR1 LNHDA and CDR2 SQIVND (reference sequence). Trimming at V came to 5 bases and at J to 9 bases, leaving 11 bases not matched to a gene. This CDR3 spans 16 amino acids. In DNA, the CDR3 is TGTGCCAGTAGTCCCCGGACAGGGGTGTCGGGTTCACCCCTCCACTTT. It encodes CASSPRTGVSGSPLHF. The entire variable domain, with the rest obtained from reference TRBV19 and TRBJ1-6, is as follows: DGGITQSPKYLFRKEGQNVTLSCEQNLNHDAMYWYRQDPGQGLRLIYYSQIVNDFQKGDIAEGYSVSREKKESFPLTVTSAQKNPTAFYLCASSPRTGVSGSPLHFGNGTRLTVT.

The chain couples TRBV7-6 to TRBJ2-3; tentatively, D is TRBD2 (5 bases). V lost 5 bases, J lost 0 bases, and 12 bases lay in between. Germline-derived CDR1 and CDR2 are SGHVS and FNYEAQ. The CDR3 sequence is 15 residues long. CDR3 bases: TGTGCCAGCAGCGACCCGAGGGTTAGCACAGATACGCAGTATTTT. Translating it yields CASSDPRVSTDTQYF.

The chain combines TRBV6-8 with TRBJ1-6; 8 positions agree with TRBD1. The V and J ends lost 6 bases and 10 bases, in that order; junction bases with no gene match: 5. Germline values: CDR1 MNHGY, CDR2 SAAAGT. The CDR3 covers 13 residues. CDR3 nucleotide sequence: TGTGCCAGCAGGACAGGGGAAAACTCACCCCTCCACTTT. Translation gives CASRTGENSPLHF.

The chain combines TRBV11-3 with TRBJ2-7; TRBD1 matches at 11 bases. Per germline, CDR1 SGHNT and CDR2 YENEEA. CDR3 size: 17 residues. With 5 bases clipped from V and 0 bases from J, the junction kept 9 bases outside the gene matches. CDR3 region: CASSPNAGQGVSYEQYF. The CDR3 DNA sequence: TGTGCCAGCAGCCCAAACGCGGGACAGGGGGTCTCCTACGAGCAGTACTTC.

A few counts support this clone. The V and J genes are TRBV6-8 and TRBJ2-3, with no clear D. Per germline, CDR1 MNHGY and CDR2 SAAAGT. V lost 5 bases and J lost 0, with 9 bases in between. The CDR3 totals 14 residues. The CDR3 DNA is TGTGCCAGCAGTCAGGAGCCTAGCACAGATACGCAGTATTTT. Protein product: CASSQEPSTDTQYF.

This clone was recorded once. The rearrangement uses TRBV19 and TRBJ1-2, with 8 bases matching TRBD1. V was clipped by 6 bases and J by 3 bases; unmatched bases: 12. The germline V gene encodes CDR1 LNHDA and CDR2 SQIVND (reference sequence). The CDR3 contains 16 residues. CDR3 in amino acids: CASRPEEAGGHYGYTF. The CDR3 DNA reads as TGTGCCAGTAGACCCGAGGAGGCAGGGGGCCACTATGGCTACACCTTC.

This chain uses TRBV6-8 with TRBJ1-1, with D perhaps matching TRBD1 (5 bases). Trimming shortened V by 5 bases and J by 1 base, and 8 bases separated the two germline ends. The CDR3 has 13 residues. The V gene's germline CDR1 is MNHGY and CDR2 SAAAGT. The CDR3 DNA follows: TGTGCCAGCAGTGACAGACCGAACACTGAAGCTTTCTTT. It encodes CASSDRPNTEAFF.

The CDR3 here is CASTETGLYGYTF. The CDR3 nucleotides are TGTGCCAGCACCGAAACAGGGCTCTATGGCTACACCTTC. V and J are TRBV6-8 and TRBJ1-2, with D perhaps matching TRBD1 (6 bases). Trimming stripped 7 bases from V and 4 bases from J, with 13 bases between. Per germline, CDR1 MNHGY and CDR2 SAAAGT. CDR3 length equals 13 residues.

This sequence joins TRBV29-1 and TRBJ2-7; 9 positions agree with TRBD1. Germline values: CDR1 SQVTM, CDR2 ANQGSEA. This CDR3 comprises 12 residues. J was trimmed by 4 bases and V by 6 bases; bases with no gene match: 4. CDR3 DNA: TGCAGCGTCGGGACAGGGACTTACGAGCAGTACTTC. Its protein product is CSVGTGTYEQYF.